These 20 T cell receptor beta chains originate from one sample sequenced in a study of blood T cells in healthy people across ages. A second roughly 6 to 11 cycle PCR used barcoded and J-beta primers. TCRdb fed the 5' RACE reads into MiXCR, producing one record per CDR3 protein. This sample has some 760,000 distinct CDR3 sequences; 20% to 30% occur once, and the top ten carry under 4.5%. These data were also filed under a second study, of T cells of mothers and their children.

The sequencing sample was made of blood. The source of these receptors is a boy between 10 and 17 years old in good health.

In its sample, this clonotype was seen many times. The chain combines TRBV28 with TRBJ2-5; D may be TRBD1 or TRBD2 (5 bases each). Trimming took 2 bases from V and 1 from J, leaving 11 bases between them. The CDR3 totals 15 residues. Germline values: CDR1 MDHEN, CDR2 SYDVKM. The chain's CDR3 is CASSLTGGGQETQYF. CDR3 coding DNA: TGTGCCAGCAGTTTAACGGGTGGGGGCCAAGAGACCCAGTACTTC.

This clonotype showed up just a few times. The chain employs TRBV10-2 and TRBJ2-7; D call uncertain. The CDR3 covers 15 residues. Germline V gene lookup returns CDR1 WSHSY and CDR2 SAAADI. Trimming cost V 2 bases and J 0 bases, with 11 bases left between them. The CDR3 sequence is CASSEIGRSSYEQYF. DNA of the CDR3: TGCGCCAGCAGTGAGATTGGACGGTCCTCCTACGAGCAGTACTTC.

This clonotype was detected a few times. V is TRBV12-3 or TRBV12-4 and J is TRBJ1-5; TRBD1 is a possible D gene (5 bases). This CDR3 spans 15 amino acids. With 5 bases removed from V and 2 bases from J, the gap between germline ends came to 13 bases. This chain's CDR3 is CASSTRDIGNQPQHF. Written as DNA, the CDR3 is TGTGCCAGCAGTACCAGGGATATTGGCAATCAGCCCCAGCATTTT.

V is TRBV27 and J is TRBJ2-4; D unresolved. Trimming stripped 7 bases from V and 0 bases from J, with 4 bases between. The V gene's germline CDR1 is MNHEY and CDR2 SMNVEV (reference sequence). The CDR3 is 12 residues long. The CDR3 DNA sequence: TGTGCCAGCAAGGGAGCCAAAAACATTCAGTACTTC. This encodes CASKGAKNIQYF.

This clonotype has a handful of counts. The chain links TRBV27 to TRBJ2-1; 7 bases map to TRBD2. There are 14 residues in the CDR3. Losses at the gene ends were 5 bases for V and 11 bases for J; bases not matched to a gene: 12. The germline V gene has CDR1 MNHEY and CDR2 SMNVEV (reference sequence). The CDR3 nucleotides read TGTGCCAGCAGTCCCCCCGCTAGCGGCCTAAAGCAGTTCTTC. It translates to CASSPPASGLKQFF.

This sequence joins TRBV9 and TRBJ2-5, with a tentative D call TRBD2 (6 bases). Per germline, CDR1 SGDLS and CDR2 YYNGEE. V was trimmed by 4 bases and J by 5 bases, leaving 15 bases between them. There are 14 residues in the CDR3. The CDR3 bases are TGTGCCAGCAGCTCCCGGGACTTCAGGGAGACCCAGTACTTC. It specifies CASSSRDFRETQYF.

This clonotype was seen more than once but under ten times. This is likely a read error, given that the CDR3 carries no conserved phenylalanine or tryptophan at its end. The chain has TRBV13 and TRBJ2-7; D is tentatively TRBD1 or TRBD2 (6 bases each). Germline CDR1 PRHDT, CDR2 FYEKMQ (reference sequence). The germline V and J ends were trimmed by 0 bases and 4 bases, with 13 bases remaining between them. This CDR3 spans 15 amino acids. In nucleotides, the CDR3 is TGTGCCAGCAGCTTAGGCGGGGGCCCCCTATACGAGCAGTACCTC. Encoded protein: CASSLGGGPLYEQYL.

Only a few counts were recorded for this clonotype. CDR3 bases: TGTGCCAGCAGCTACGGGACAGGGACCTCCTACGAGCAGTACTTC. Its translation is CASSYGTGTSYEQYF. The chain combines TRBV27 with TRBJ2-7, with 9 bases that match TRBD1. The CDR3 covers 15 residues. Germline assignment: CDR1 MNHEY and CDR2 SMNVEV (reference sequence). With V trimmed by 6 bases and J by 0 bases, 6 bases remained unmatched.

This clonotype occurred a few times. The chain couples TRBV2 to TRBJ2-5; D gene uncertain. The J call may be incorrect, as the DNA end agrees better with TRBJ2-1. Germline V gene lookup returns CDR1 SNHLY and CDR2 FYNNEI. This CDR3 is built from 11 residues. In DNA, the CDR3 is TGTGCCAGCAGAGACACGAGGGAGCAGTTCTTC. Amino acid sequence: CASRDTREQFF.

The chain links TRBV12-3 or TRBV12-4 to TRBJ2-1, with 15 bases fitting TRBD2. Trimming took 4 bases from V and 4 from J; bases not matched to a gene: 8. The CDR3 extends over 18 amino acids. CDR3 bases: TGTGCCAGCAGTTCCCGGACTAGCGGGGGGGCGGGGTACAATGAGCAGTTCTTC. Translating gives CASSSRTSGGAGYNEQFF.

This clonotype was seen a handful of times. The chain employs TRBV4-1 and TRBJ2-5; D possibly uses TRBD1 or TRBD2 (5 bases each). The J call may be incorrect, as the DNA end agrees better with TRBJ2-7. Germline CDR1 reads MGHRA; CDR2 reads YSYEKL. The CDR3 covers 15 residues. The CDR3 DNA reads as TGCGCCAGCAGCCAAGTGAGAGGGGTCTCCTACGAGCAGTACTTC. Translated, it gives CASSQVRGVSYEQYF.

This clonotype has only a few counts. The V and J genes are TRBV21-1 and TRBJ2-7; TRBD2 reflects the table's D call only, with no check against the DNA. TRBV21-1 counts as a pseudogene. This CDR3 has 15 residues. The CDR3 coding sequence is TGTGCCAGCAGCCCCAGCGGGAGGGCATCCTACGAGCAGTACTTC. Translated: CASSPSGRASYEQYF.

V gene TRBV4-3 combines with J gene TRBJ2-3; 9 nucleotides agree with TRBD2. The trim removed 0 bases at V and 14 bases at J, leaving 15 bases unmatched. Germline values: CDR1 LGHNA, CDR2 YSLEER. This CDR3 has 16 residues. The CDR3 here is CASSQDLRGGVISPYF. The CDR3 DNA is TGCGCCAGCAGCCAAGACTTGCGCGGGGGGGTCATTTCTCCGTATTTT.

The DNA for the CDR3 is TGCAGCGTTGAAGATCATTCGGGGACTAGCGGGGGTTGGGAGACCCAGTACTTC. Translation gives CSVEDHSGTSGGWETQYF. This sequence joins TRBV29-1 and TRBJ2-5, with 14 bases lining up with TRBD2. The CDR3 extends over 18 amino acids. The germline V gene encodes CDR1 SQVTM and CDR2 ANQGSEA. Losses at the gene ends were 0 bases for V and 5 bases for J; bases not matched to a gene: 11.

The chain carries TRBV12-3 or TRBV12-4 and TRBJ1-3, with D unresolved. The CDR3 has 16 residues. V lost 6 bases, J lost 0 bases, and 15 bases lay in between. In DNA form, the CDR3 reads TGTGCCAGCAGCCCGGTAGTCGAGTACTCTGGAAACACCATATATTTT. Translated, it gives CASSPVVEYSGNTIYF.

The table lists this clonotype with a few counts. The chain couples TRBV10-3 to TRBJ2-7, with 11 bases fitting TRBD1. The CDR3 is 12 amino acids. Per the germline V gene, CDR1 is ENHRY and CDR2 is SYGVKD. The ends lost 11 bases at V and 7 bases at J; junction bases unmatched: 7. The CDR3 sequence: CAVGQGAEEQYF. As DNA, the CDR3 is TGTGCCGTCGGACAGGGGGCTGAAGAGCAGTACTTC.

As DNA, the CDR3 is TGCAGTGCCACCGGGACTAGCGGGAGGGAGGCCAAAAACATTCAGTACTTC. Amino acid sequence: CSATGTSGREAKNIQYF. The chain recombines TRBV20-1 with TRBJ2-4; 16 bases match TRBD2. The CDR3 extends over 17 amino acids. Germline-derived CDR1 and CDR2 are DFQATT and SNEGSKA (reference sequence). After removal of 6 bases from V and 1 base from J, the junction contained 6 bases not matched to a gene.

CDR3 loop: CSVEVASSGNTIYF. Here the CDR3 DNA reads TGCAGCGTTGAAGTAGCGTCGTCGGGAAACACCATATATTTT. The rearrangement uses TRBV29-1 and TRBJ1-3; D is ambiguous. Germline V gene lookup returns CDR1 SQVTM and CDR2 ANQGSEA. This CDR3 is built from 14 residues. Trimming cost V 1 base and J 4 bases, with 11 bases left between them.

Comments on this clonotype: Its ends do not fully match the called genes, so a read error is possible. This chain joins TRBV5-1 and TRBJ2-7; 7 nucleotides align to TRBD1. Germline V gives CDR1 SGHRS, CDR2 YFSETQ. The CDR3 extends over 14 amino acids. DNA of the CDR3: TGCGTCAGCAGCTTGGAGGACAGGTCCTACGAGCAGTACTTC. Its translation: CVSSLEDRSYEQYF.

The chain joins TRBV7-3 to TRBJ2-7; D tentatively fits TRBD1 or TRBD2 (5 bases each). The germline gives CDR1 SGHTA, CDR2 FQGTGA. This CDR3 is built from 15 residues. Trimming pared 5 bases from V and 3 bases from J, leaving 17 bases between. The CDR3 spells CASSPTWDLRYEQYF. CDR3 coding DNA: TGTGCCAGCAGCCCCACCTGGGACCTCCGCTACGAGCAGTACTTC.